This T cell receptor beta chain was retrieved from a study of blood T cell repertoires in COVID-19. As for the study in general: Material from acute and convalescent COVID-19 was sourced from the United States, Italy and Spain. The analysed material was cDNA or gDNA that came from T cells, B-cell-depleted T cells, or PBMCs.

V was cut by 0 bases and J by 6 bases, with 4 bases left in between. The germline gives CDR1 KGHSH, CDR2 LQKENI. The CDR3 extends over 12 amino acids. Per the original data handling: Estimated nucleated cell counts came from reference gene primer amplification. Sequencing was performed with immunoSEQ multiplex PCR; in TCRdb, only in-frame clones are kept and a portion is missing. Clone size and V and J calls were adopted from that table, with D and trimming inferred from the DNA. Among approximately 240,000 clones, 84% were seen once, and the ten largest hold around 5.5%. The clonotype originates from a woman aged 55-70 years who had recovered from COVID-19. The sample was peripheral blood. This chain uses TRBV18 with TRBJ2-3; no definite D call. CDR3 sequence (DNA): TGTGCCAGCTCACCACCCGAGGATACGCAGTATTTT. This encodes CASSPPEDTQYF.